The 21 T cell receptor beta chains in this list originate from one sample, sequenced in a study of T cell responses to AZD1222 COVID-19 vaccine. Method: immunoSEQ multiplex PCR; TCRdb's copy keeps in-frame clones and lacks some. The table records some 120,000 clones, approximately 90% of them present only once. Here the sequenced sample was peripheral blood, taken on day 0 of AZD1222 vaccination. These receptors all come from an adult in good health.

The chain uses TRBV28 and TRBJ1-1; tentative D call: TRBD1 (6 bases). Between the trimmed V and J ends, which lost 5 bases and 1 base, there was a span of 14 bases. The germline CDR1 and CDR2 sequences are MDHEN and SYDVKM. CDR3 length equals 15 residues. This CDR3 is CASSPRGNRNTEAFF. The CDR3 DNA reads TGTGCCAGCAGTCCGAGGGGGAATCGGAACACTGAAGCTTTCTTT.

CDR3 in DNA: TGTGCCAGCAGCTTAGTCGGGCTTAACGGGGAGCTGTTTTTT. It encodes CASSLVGLNGELFF. This chain uses TRBV7-9 with TRBJ2-2; D not resolved. V gave up 1 base and J gave up 7 bases, with 10 bases separating them. The CDR3 spans 14 residues. Germline values: CDR1 SEHNR, CDR2 FQNEAQ (reference sequence).

The chain couples TRBV18 to TRBJ2-7, with D tentatively TRBD1 or TRBD2 (5 bases each). The CDR3 consists of 15 residues. V was pared by 2 bases and J by 4 bases, with 15 bases between. The germline gives CDR1 KGHSH, CDR2 LQKENI. This CDR3 is CASSPTGRSRYEQYF. As DNA, the CDR3 is TGTGCCAGCTCACCAACGGGACGGTCGAGATACGAGCAGTACTTC.

The chain uses TRBV9 and TRBJ1-2, with 7 nucleotides matching TRBD1. CDR3 length: 13 amino acids. Germline CDR1 reads SGDLS; CDR2 reads YYNGEE. The junction had 5 bases not matched to a gene; V was cut back by 1 base and J by 8 bases. CDR3 residues: CASSVRGLEGYTF. Here the CDR3 DNA reads TGTGCCAGCAGCGTAAGGGGGCTCGAAGGCTACACCTTC.

The chain employs TRBV28 and TRBJ1-5; weak D call: TRBD1 (6 bases). The germline V and J ends were trimmed by 5 bases and 5 bases, with 19 bases remaining between them. The CDR3 length is 16 residues. Germline V gives CDR1 MDHEN, CDR2 SYDVKM. This CDR3 reads CASSATGRTDHQPQHF. CDR3 sequence (DNA): TGTGCCAGCAGTGCAACAGGGAGAACCGACCATCAGCCCCAGCATTTT.

The chain links TRBV5-4 to TRBJ1-5, with D hard to call. This CDR3 contains 14 residues. Germline CDR1 reads SGHNT; CDR2 reads YYREEE (reference sequence). Trimming stripped 4 bases from V and 0 bases from J, with 8 bases between. CDR3 nucleotide sequence: TGTGCCAGCAGCCATAAGGGTAGCAATCAGCCCCAGCATTTT. This encodes CASSHKGSNQPQHF.

The gene calls are TRBV19 and TRBJ1-6; TRBD1 agrees at 8 bases. The germline V gene has CDR1 LNHDA and CDR2 SQIVND (reference sequence). The J segment lost 5 bases and the V segment lost 3 bases, leaving 12 bases of the junction unmatched. The CDR3 consists of 18 residues. The CDR3 bases are TGTGCCAGTAGTATCCGACAGGGGCTCAAGTCGCATAATTCACCCCTCCACTTT. Translated: CASSIRQGLKSHNSPLHF.

The chain is built from TRBV4-3 and TRBJ1-1, with TRBD1 matching 8 bases. The ends lost 4 bases at V and 6 bases at J; junction bases unmatched: 7. The germline CDR1 and CDR2 sequences are LGHNA and YSLEER. The CDR3 covers 14 residues. Written as DNA, the CDR3 is TGCGCCAGCAGCCCAGGACAGGGTGGGCCTGAAGCTTTCTTT. It codes for CASSPGQGGPEAFF.

The chain recombines TRBV5-6 with TRBJ2-1; 8 bases line up with TRBD2. The CDR3 is 15 amino acids. Per germline, CDR1 SGHDT and CDR2 YYEEEE. V was clipped by 0 bases and J by 4 bases; unmatched bases: 3. The CDR3 region is CASSLGSGGYNEQFF. The CDR3 nucleotides read TGTGCCAGCAGCTTGGGGAGCGGGGGTTACAATGAGCAGTTCTTC. The variable domain in full, with the rest retrieved from reference TRBV5-6 and TRBJ2-1, is DAGVTQSPTHLIKTRGQQVTLRCSPKSGHDTVSWYQQALGQGPQFIFQYYEEEERQRGNFPDRFSGHQFPNYSSELNVNALLLGDSALYLCASSLGSGGYNEQFFGPGTRLTVL.

The CDR3 protein is CASSLETKNTEAFF. DNA for the CDR3: TGTGCCAGCAGCTTAGAGACAAAAAACACTGAAGCTTTCTTT. V is TRBV7-9 and J is TRBJ1-1; no definite D call. CDR3 length: 14 residues. The V end was cut by 1 base, the J end by 2 bases, with 8 bases between. Germline-derived CDR1 and CDR2 are SEHNR and FQNEAQ (reference sequence).

The V gene is TRBV28, the J gene TRBJ1-1; D might be TRBD1 (5 bases). Per the germline V gene, CDR1 is MDHEN and CDR2 is SYDVKM. V lost 3 bases and J lost 5, with 25 bases in between. The CDR3 runs 18 residues. In nucleotides, the CDR3 is TGTGCCAGCAGTTTCGGCATCGGGCAGGGTTCCAAAGGGACTGAAGCTTTCTTT. Its translation: CASSFGIGQGSKGTEAFF. The full variable domain, completed using reference TRBV28 and TRBJ1-1, is DVKVTQSSRYLVKRTGEKVFLECVQDMDHENMFWYRQDPGLGLRLIYFSYDVKMKEKGDIPEGYSVSREKKERFSLILESASTNQTSMYLCASSFGIGQGSKGTEAFFGQGTRLTVV.

This clone was observed a few times. The V call is TRBV7-3, the J call TRBJ1-1; 10 nucleotides match TRBD1. The CDR3 consists of 14 residues. Germline CDR1 is SGHTA and CDR2 is FQGTGA. V gave up 6 bases and J gave up 3 bases; unmatched junction bases: 4. The CDR3 spells CASSQTGGDTEAFF. In DNA form, the CDR3 reads TGTGCCAGCAGTCAGACAGGGGGCGACACTGAAGCTTTCTTT.

This chain uses TRBV19 with TRBJ1-1; 7 bases map to TRBD1. Germline CDR1 is LNHDA and CDR2 is SQIVND (reference sequence). The CDR3 extends over 13 amino acids. J lost 3 bases, V lost 6 bases, and 4 bases had no gene match. The CDR3 sequence is CASSADRDTEAFF. The CDR3 nucleotides read TGTGCCAGTAGCGCCGACAGGGACACTGAAGCTTTCTTT.

The chain joins TRBV7-9 to TRBJ2-7, with D perhaps matching TRBD2 (6 bases). Trimming stripped 4 bases from V and 7 bases from J, with 20 bases between. CDR1 SEHNR and CDR2 FQNEAQ come from the germline V gene (reference sequence). The CDR3 is 15 residues long. The CDR3 DNA reads as TGTGCCAGCAGCTCCCCCGGAACGGGAGCCATAGAGCAGTACTTC. Protein: CASSSPGTGAIEQYF.

The chain recombines TRBV9 with TRBJ2-5; no definite D call. Per the germline V gene, CDR1 is SGDLS and CDR2 is YYNGEE. With 3 bases removed from V and 2 bases from J, the gap between germline ends came to 5 bases. CDR3 length equals 12 residues. CDR3: CASSEFQETQYF. The DNA for the CDR3 is TGTGCCAGCAGCGAATTTCAAGAGACCCAGTACTTC.

The V gene is TRBV5-1, the J gene TRBJ2-1, with D possibly being TRBD2 (6 bases). CDR3 length equals 17 residues. V was pared by 5 bases and J by 3 bases, with 21 bases between. The germline gives CDR1 SGHRS, CDR2 YFSETQ. The CDR3 coding sequence is TGCGCCAGCAGTTTTCAACCGAGCGGGCGGAACTACAATGAGCAGTTCTTC. Protein: CASSFQPSGRNYNEQFF.

The chain employs TRBV11-2 and TRBJ1-1; no definite D call. The CDR3 spans 16 residues. The V gene lost 0 bases and the J gene lost 4 bases, with 15 bases spanning the gap. Per the germline V gene, CDR1 is SGHAT and CDR2 is FQNNGV. CDR3 amino acids: CASSLEFSGRGTEAFF. As DNA, the CDR3 is TGTGCCAGCAGCTTAGAGTTTTCAGGCCGGGGCACTGAAGCTTTCTTT.

The chain couples TRBV5-8 to TRBJ2-1; 14 bases fit TRBD2. In germline, CDR1 is SGHTS, CDR2 YDEGEE. The V gene end was trimmed by 0 bases and the J gene end by 8 bases; junction bases not matched to a gene: 7. The CDR3 sequence is 17 residues long. The CDR3 region has the DNA TGTGCCAGCAGCTTGGAAGGGACTAGCGGGAGCGGTGATGAGCAGTTCTTC. It specifies CASSLEGTSGSGDEQFF.

The chain links TRBV7-9 to TRBJ2-4, with D perhaps matching TRBD2 (5 bases). The CDR3 loop spans 13 amino acids. Germline CDR1 and CDR2: SEHNR and FQNEAQ (reference sequence). V lost 4 bases and J lost 8, with 12 bases in between. CDR3 in amino acids: CASSSGNGDIQYF. Here the CDR3 DNA reads TGTGCCAGCAGCTCGGGAAATGGGGACATTCAGTACTTC.

This sequence joins TRBV4-2 and TRBJ2-5, with 10 bases fitting TRBD2. This CDR3 has 17 residues. CDR1 is LGHNA, CDR2 YNFKEQ, per germline. Trimming removed 1 base from V and 5 bases from J; junction bases left unmatched: 10. CDR3 loop: CASSQGSSGRALETQYF. As DNA, the CDR3 is TGTGCCAGCAGCCAAGGCTCGAGCGGGAGGGCCCTGGAGACCCAGTACTTC.

The rearrangement joins TRBV28 to TRBJ2-2, with 9 bases identical to TRBD2. J lost 7 bases, V lost 6 bases, and 6 bases had no gene match. The CDR3 spans 14 residues. Germline V gives CDR1 MDHEN, CDR2 SYDVKM. The CDR3 spells CASRPSGTVGELFF. Written as DNA, the CDR3 is TGTGCCAGCAGACCTAGCGGGACGGTCGGGGAGCTGTTTTTT.